A selection of T cell receptor beta chains follows, all from one sample in a study of regulatory T cells in long-lasting Graves disease. TCRdb used MiXCR to reprocess the multiplex PCR reads, holding one entry per CDR3 protein. The sample has roughly 500,000 distinct CDR3 sequences, approximately 12% seen once. A further study also used this sample, focusing on T cells in Graves' hyperthyroidism and ophthalmopathy.

The sample was peripheral blood mononuclear cells (PBMCs), taken at new diagnosis, from a patient treated with antithyroid drugs. These receptors all come from a woman aged 25-40 years with Graves disease. CDR3s leave out the opening cysteine and the closing phenylalanine or tryptophan. Fields, in order: clone size, V gene, CDR3 length, CDR3 protein. Not every row has a clone size; where given, it reads once, few, many or a size class.

>NA|TRBV5-1|13
ASSPRSTEPYEQY
>many|TRBV7-9|13
ASSLSLREDNEQF
>many|TRBV2|13
ASSLSGSNNSPLH
>NA|TRBV19|10
ASSQGRHGYT
>many|TRBV30|11
AWSWFGRYEQY
>many|TRBV6-9|13
ASSYTGTSAHTQY
>few|TRBV15|13
ATSREQGGGEKLF
>many|TRBV18|15
ASSRGTGVATNEKLF
>NA|TRBV10-3|12
AISPTGKNTEAF
>many|TRBV30|11
AWKGSGWETQY
>many|TRBV12-3/TRBV12-4|15
ASSLGGGPFSYNEQF
>many|TRBV2|12
ASRPGSATGELF
>NA|TRBV6-1|13
ASTPWDTGSYEQY
>few|TRBV3-1|13
ASSQLAGVPETQY
>NA|TRBV11-2|11
ASSERTVSPLH
>many|TRBV12-3/TRBV12-4|14
ASSLRVQGIYNEQF
>NA|TRBV9|13
ASSDTWGMNTEAF
>NA|TRBV6-2/TRBV6-3|10
ASTHPQFEQY
>many|TRBV29-1|10
SVGLQGETQY
>many|TRBV7-9|11
ASSEAAYNEQF
>NA|TRBV5-1|12
ASSLEGGITEAF
>many|TRBV5-1|13
ASSLGQGEYNEQF
>many|TRBV6-1|11
ASKLGRNSPLH
>many|TRBV30|12
AWVDGSSYNEQF
>NA|TRBV24-1|15
ATSDLGSPLNTGELF
>once|TRBV3-1|15
ASSPLLGAGAYNEQF
>NA|TRBV24-1|12
ATRSAGGTGELF
>NA|TRBV4-3|14
ASSQVWGLRTDTQY
>many|TRBV12-3/TRBV12-4|12
ASSLAQGGETQY
>NA|TRBV30|12
AWSEGVSNQPQH
>many|TRBV2|13
ASSERASGSETQY
>NA|TRBV11-2|10
ASRTDLYEQY
>few|TRBV7-3|13
ASSFTTGNTGELF